This T cell receptor beta chain is drawn from a study of monozygotic twins with inflammatory bowel disease. TCRdb derives one entry per CDR3 protein from the 5' RACE reads, leaving out DNA. The sample's table shows around 400,000 distinct CDR3 sequences. This CDR3 is 13 amino acids long. The germline V gene has CDR1 SGHTA and CDR2 FQGNSA. The gene calls are TRBV7-2 and TRBJ2-7. The sequence derives from a human donor with ulcerative colitis or Crohn's disease, or a healthy co-twin of an affected twin (not recorded which). Sequencing input: blood. CDR3 region: CASSFGVYYEQYF.